Shown below are 2 T cell receptor beta chains from a single sample sequenced in a study of radiotherapy plus CTLA-4 blockade in lung cancer. Clones were sequenced by immunoSEQ multiplex PCR, and TCRdb holds only the in-frame ones, with some missing. The data contain tens of thousands of clones, about 83% of them singletons. The sequenced sample was peripheral blood, obtained from a patient treated with radiotherapy plus ipilimumab. The source is a human donor with non-small cell lung cancer whose response to radiotherapy plus ipilimumab could not be evaluated.

The chain recombines TRBV10-3 with TRBJ2-1; 8 positions match TRBD2. V shed 10 bases, J shed 6 bases, and the junction held 14 bases outside the gene matches. Germline V gene data show CDR1 as ENHRY and CDR2 as SYGVKD. The CDR3 has 15 residues. Here the CDR3 reads CATTGGTRSLNEQFF. The CDR3 nucleotides are TGTGCCACGACGGGGGGGACTAGGAGTCTCAATGAGCAGTTCTTC.

CDR3: CASSERPSGSSYNEQFF. CDR3 coding DNA: TGTGCCAGCAGTGAACGCCCCAGCGGGAGCTCCTACAATGAGCAGTTCTTC. The J gene is TRBJ2-1, the V gene TRBV6-1; 8 positions agree with TRBD2. CDR3 size: 17 residues. V dropped 2 bases and J dropped 0; count of bases not matched to a gene: 6. CDR1 is MNHNS and CDR2 is SASEGT in the germline V gene.